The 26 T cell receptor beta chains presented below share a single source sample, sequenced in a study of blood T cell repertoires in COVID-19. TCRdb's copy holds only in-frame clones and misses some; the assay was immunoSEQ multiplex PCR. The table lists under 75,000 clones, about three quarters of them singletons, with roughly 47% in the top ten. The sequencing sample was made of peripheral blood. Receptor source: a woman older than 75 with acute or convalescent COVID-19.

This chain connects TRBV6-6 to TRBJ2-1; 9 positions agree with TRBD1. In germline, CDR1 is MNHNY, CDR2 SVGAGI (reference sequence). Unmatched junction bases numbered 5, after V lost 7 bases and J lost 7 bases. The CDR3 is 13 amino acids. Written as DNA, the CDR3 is TGTGCCAGCACCGGGACAGGGTTGAATGAGCAGTTCTTC. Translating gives CASTGTGLNEQFF.

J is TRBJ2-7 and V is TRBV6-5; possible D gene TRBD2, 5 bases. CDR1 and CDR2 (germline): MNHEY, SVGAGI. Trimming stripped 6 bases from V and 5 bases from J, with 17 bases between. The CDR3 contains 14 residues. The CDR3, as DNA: TGTGCCAGCAGCGACTGGGAGACGGCGCACGAGCAGTACTTC. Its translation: CASSDWETAHEQYF.

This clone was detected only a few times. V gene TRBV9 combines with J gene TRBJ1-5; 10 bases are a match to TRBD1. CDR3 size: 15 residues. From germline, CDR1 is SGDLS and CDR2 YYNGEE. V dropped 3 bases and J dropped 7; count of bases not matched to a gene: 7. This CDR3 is CASSGGTGDGQPQHF. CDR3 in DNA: TGTGCCAGCAGCGGGGGGACAGGGGATGGGCAGCCCCAGCATTTT.

CDR3 nucleotides: TGTGCCAGTACCTACAGGGATAGCAATCAGCCCCAGCATTTT. Amino acid sequence: CASTYRDSNQPQHF. The V and J genes are TRBV19 and TRBJ1-5, with D possibly being TRBD1 (6 bases). CDR1 and CDR2 from the germline V gene are LNHDA and SQIVND (reference sequence). This CDR3 contains 14 residues. V lost 7 bases to trimming and J lost 0 bases, with 10 bases between them.

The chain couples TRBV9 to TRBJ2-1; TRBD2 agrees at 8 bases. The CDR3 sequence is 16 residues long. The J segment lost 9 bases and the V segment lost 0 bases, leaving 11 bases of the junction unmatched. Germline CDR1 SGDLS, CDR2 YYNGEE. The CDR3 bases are TGTGCCAGCAGCGTAGTAGGTAGCGGGATGAAAAGTGAGCAGTTCTTC. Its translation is CASSVVGSGMKSEQFF.

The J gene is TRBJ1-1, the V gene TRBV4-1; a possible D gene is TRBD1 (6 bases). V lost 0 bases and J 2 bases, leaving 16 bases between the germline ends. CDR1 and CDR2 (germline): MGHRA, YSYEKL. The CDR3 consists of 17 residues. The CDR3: CASSQDPGAFKNTEAFF. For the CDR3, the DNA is TGCGCCAGCAGCCAAGATCCAGGGGCCTTTAAAAACACTGAAGCTTTCTTT.

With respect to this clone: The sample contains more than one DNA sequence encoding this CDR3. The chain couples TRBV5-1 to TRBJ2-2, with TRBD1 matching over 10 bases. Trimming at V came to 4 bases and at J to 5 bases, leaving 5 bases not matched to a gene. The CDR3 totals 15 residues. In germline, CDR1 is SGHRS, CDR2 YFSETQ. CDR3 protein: CASSLGQGHTGELFF. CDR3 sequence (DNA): TGCGCCAGCAGCCTGGGACAGGGGCATACCGGGGAGCTGTTTTTT.

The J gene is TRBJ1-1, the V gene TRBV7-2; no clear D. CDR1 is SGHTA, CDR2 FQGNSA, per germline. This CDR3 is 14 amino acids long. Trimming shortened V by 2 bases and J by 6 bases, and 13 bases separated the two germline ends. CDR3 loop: CASSLSGRSSEAFF. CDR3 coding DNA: TGTGCCAGCAGCTTATCTGGCAGGTCCTCTGAAGCTTTCTTT.

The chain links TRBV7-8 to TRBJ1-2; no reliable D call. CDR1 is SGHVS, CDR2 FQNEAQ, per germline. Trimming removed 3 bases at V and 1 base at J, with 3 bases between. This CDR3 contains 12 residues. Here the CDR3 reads CASSLSNYGYTF. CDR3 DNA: TGTGCCAGCAGCTTGAGTAACTATGGCTACACCTTC.

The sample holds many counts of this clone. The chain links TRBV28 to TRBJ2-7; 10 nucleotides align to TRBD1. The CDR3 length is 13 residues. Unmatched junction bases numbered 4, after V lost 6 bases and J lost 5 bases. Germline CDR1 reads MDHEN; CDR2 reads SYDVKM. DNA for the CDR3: TGTGCCAGCAGATCGGGACAGGGGAACGAGCAGTACTTC. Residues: CASRSGQGNEQYF.

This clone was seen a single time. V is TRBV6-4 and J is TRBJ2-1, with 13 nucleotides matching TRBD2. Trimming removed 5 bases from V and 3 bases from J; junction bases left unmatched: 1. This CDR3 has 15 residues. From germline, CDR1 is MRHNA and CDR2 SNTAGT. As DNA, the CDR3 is TGTGCCAGCAGTAGGACTAGCGGGAGCTACAATGAGCAGTTCTTC. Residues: CASSRTSGSYNEQFF.

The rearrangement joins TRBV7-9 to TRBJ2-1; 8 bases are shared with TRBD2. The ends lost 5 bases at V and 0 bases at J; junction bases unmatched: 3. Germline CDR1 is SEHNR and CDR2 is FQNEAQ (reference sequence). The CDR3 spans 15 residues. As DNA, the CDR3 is TGTGCCAGCAGCCCGAGCGGGAGCTCCTACAATGAGCAGTTCTTC. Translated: CASSPSGSSYNEQFF.

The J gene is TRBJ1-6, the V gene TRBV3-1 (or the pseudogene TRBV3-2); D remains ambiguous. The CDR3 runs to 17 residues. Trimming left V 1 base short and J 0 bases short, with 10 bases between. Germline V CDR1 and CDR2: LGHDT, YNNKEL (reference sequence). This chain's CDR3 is CASSQVSWSSYNSPLHF. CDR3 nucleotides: TGTGCCAGCAGCCAAGTTTCCTGGAGCTCCTATAATTCACCCCTCCACTTT.

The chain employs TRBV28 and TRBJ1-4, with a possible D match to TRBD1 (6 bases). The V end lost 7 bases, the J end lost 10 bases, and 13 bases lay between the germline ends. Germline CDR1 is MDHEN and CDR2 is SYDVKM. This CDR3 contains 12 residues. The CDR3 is CASNTGTRKLFF. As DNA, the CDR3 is TGTGCCAGCAACACCGGGACACGAAAACTGTTTTTT.

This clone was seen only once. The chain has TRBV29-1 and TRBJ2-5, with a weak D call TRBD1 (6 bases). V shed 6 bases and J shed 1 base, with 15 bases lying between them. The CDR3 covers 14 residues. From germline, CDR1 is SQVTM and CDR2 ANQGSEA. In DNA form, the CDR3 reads TGCAGCGTGGCCGACAGGTGGACCCAAGAGACCCAGTACTTC. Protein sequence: CSVADRWTQETQYF.

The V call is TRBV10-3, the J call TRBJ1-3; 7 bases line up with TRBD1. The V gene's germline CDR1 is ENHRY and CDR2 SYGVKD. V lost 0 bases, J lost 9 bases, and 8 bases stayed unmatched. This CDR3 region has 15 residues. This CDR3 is CAISESTGYGGTIYF. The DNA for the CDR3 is TGTGCCATCAGTGAGTCGACAGGGTATGGTGGCACCATATATTTT.

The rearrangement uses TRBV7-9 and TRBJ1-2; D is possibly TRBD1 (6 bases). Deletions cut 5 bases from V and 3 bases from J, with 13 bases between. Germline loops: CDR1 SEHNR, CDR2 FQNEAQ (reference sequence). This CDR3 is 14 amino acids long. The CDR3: CASSPQGLDYGYTF. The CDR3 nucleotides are TGTGCCAGCAGCCCTCAGGGGTTGGACTATGGCTACACCTTC.

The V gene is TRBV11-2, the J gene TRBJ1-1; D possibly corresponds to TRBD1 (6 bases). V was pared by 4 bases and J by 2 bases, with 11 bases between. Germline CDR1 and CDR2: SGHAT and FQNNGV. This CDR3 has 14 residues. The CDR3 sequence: CASSSTGGNTEAFF. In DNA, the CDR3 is TGTGCCAGCAGCTCGACAGGCGGAAACACTGAAGCTTTCTTT.

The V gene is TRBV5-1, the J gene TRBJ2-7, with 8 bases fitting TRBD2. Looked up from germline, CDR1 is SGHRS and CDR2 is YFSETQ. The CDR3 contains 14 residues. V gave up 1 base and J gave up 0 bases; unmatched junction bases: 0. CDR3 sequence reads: CASSLRGGSYEQYF. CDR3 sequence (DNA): TGCGCCAGCAGCTTGCGGGGGGGCTCCTACGAGCAGTACTTC.

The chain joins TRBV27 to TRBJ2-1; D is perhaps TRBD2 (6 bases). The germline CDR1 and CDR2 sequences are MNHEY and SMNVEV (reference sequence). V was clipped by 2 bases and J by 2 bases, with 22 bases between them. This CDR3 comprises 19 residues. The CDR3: CASSLDPPPDYSPYNEQFF. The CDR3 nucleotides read TGTGCCAGCAGTTTAGACCCCCCCCCGGACTACTCCCCCTACAATGAGCAGTTCTTC.

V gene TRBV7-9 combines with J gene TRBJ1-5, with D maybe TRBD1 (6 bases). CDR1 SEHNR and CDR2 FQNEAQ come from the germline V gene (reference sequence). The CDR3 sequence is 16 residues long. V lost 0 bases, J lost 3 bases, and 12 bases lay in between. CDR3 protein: CASSLARAGANQPQHF. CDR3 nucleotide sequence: TGTGCCAGCAGCTTAGCGAGGGCAGGGGCCAATCAGCCCCAGCATTTT.

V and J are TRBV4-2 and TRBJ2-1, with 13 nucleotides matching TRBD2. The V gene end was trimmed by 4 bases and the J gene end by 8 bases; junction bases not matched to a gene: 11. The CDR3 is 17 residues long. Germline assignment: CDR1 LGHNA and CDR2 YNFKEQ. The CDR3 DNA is TGTGCCAGCAGCCTCGGACTAGCGGGAGTAGTTGGGGATGAGCAGTTCTTC. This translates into CASSLGLAGVVGDEQFF.

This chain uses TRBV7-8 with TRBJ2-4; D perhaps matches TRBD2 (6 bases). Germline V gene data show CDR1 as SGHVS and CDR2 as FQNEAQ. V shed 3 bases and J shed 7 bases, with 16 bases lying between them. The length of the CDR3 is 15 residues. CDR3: CASSLRGLLANIQYF. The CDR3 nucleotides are TGTGCCAGCAGCTTGCGGGGACTTCTGGCGAACATTCAGTACTTC.

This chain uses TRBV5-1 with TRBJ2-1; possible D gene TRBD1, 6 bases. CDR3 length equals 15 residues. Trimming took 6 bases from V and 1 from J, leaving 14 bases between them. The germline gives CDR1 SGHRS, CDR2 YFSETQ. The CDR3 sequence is CASTLTGQSYNEQFF. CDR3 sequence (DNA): TGCGCCAGCACTTTGACAGGTCAATCCTACAATGAGCAGTTCTTC.

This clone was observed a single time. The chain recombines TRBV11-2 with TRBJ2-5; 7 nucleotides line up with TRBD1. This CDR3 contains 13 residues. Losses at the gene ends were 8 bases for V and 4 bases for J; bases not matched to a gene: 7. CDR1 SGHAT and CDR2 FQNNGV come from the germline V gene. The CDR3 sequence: CASSQGVRETQYF. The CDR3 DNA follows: TGTGCCAGCTCTCAGGGGGTTCGAGAGACCCAGTACTTC. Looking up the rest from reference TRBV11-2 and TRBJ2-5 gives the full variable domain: EAGVAQSPRYKIIEKRQSVAFWCNPISGHATLYWYQQILGQGPKLLIQFQNNGVVDDSQLPKDRFSAERLKGVDSTLKIQPAKLEDSAVYLCASSQGVRETQYFGPGTRLLVL.

DNA for the CDR3: TGTGCCAGCCTGGACAGGACGACCGGAGAGACCCAGTACTTC. Translating gives CASLDRTTGETQYF. This chain links TRBV28 with TRBJ2-5; TRBD1 matches 7 bases. The ends lost 8 bases at V and 4 bases at J; junction bases unmatched: 10. The CDR3 covers 14 residues. Germline V gene lookup returns CDR1 MDHEN and CDR2 SYDVKM.